A single sample gave rise to the 22 T cell receptor beta chains below, sequenced in a study of blood T cell repertoires in COVID-19 (dated by TCRdb to the early 2020s). The method was the immunoSEQ multiplex PCR assay. In its TCRdb copy, this immuneACCESS table keeps in-frame sequences only and misses some clones. Where compared with another copy, unresolved V genes explain less than half of these, and the others have no known cause. The sample data list hundreds of thousands of clones, and around 87% of these were observed just once. Together, the top ten hold around 1.6% of the sample. The sequencing sample was made of PBMCs or T cells enriched from blood (not recorded which). These receptors were taken from a woman aged 45-59 years who had recovered from COVID-19.

V usage is TRBV29-1 and J usage is TRBJ2-1; perhaps TRBD2 as D (5 bases). Germline V lookup: CDR1 SQVTM, CDR2 ANQGSEA. V lost 8 bases and J 2 bases, leaving 16 bases between the germline ends. This CDR3 comprises 14 residues. The DNA for the CDR3 is TGCAGCTACCCCGTAGAGGGAGCCTACAATGAGCAGTTCTTC. It yields the protein CSYPVEGAYNEQFF.

This chain joins TRBV3-1 (or the pseudogene TRBV3-2) and TRBJ2-1; TRBD2 aligns across 12 bases. Germline V gives CDR1 LGHDT, CDR2 YNNKEL (reference sequence). The trim removed 4 bases at V and 5 bases at J, leaving 6 bases unmatched. The CDR3 extends over 16 amino acids. CDR3 in DNA: TGTGCCAGCAGCCCCCAACTAGCGGGAGGCCACAATGAGCAGTTCTTC. Protein product: CASSPQLAGGHNEQFF.

The chain has TRBV6-1 and TRBJ1-4, with D possibly being TRBD1 (5 bases). CDR1 is MNHNS, CDR2 SASEGT, per germline. The CDR3 has 15 amino acids. The germline V and J ends were trimmed by 2 bases and 5 bases, with 12 bases remaining between them. CDR3 DNA sequence: TGTGCCAGCAGTGAAAGGAGGGACCCCAATGAAAAACTGTTTTTT. Encoded protein: CASSERRDPNEKLFF.

This chain links TRBV7-8 with TRBJ2-7; maybe TRBD2 (5 bases). V lost 0 bases and J 3 bases, leaving 12 bases between the germline ends. CDR3 length: 15 amino acids. The germline CDR1 and CDR2 sequences are SGHVS and FQNEAQ. The CDR3 sequence is CASSLADHSGYEQYF. The CDR3 nucleotides read TGTGCCAGCAGCTTAGCGGATCACAGCGGCTACGAGCAGTACTTC.

The V and J genes are TRBV2 and TRBJ2-1, with 9 bases aligning to TRBD2. The CDR3 is 14 amino acids. In germline, CDR1 is SNHLY, CDR2 FYNNEI. J gave up 7 bases and V 6 bases, and 7 bases lay outside the gene matches. CDR3 amino acids: CASRKSGLANEQFF. Here the CDR3 DNA reads TGTGCCAGCAGAAAATCGGGACTAGCAAATGAGCAGTTCTTC. The complete variable domain, with remaining parts taken from reference TRBV2 and TRBJ2-1, reads EPEVTQTPSHQVTQMGQEVILRCVPISNHLYFYWYRQILGQKVEFLVSFYNNEISEKSEIFDDQFSVERPDGSNFTLKIRSTKLEDSAMYFCASRKSGLANEQFFGPGTRLTVL.

This chain uses TRBV28 with TRBJ2-4; D possibly corresponds to TRBD1 (5 bases). CDR3 length: 11 amino acids. In germline, CDR1 is MDHEN, CDR2 SYDVKM. The ends were cut back, 9 bases at V and 9 bases at J, with 12 bases in the middle. CDR3 amino acids: CASTLRGIQYF. DNA for the CDR3: TGTGCCAGTACCTTAAGGGGCATTCAGTACTTC.

V usage is TRBV29-1 and J usage is TRBJ1-2; 9 bases line up with TRBD1. The CDR3 length is 17 residues. The germline CDR1 and CDR2 sequences are SQVTM and ANQGSEA. Trimming took 7 bases from V and 2 from J; bases not matched to a gene: 17. DNA for the CDR3: TGCAGCGCCGGAGGATTGGGACAGGGCCTACCGAACTATGGCTACACCTTC. Protein sequence: CSAGGLGQGLPNYGYTF. Filled out from reference TRBV29-1 and TRBJ1-2, the complete variable domain reads SAVISQKPSRDICQRGTSLTIQCQVDSQVTMMFWYRQQPGQSLTLIATANQGSEATYESGFVIDKFPISRPNLTFSTLTVSNMSPEDSSIYLCSAGGLGQGLPNYGYTFGSGTRLTVV.

The rearrangement joins TRBV5-1 to TRBJ2-7; TRBD1 matches at 11 bases. Losses at the gene ends were 2 bases for V and 3 bases for J; bases not matched to a gene: 4. Per the germline V gene, CDR1 is SGHRS and CDR2 is YFSETQ. The CDR3 has 15 amino acids. The CDR3 sequence is CASSLMGTGGYEQYF. DNA for the CDR3: TGCGCCAGCAGCTTAATGGGGACAGGGGGCTACGAGCAGTACTTC. Using reference TRBV5-1 and TRBJ2-7 for the parts outside the CDR3, the full variable domain is KAGVTQTPRYLIKTRGQQVTLSCSPISGHRSVSWYQQTPGQGLQFLFEYFSETQRNKGNFPGRFSGRQFSNSRSEMNVSTLELGDSALYLCASSLMGTGGYEQYFGPGTRLTVT.

The CDR3 region has the DNA TGTGCCAGTAGTCATAGGGGTCAGCCCCAGCATTTT. Its protein product is CASSHRGQPQHF. The J gene is TRBJ1-5, the V gene TRBV19; perhaps TRBD1 as D (5 bases). CDR3 length equals 12 residues. Trimming shortened V by 5 bases and J by 6 bases, and 8 bases separated the two germline ends. Germline CDR1 reads LNHDA; CDR2 reads SQIVND (reference sequence).

The rearrangement links TRBV3-1 (or the pseudogene TRBV3-2) to TRBJ1-5; D is ambiguous. The CDR3 sequence is 14 residues long. The V gene's germline CDR1 is LGHDT and CDR2 YNNKEL (reference sequence). V lost 2 bases, J lost 7 bases, and 12 bases lay in between. The CDR3 spells CASSQSLFEQPQHF. The CDR3, as DNA: TGTGCCAGCAGCCAATCGCTCTTTGAGCAGCCCCAGCATTTT.

This clone was seen just once. This CDR3 is CASSFFPVEQYF. The CDR3 bases are TGTGCCAGCAGTTTCTTCCCCGTCGAGCAGTACTTC. The V and J genes are TRBV12-3 or TRBV12-4 and TRBJ2-7; D not resolved. This CDR3 is 12 amino acids long. Between the trimmed V and J ends, which lost 3 bases and 6 bases, there was a span of 9 bases.

The chain couples TRBV19 to TRBJ1-2, with D tentatively TRBD1 (6 bases). The CDR3 covers 14 residues. Per germline, CDR1 LNHDA and CDR2 SQIVND (reference sequence). The germline V and J ends were trimmed by 7 bases and 4 bases, with 16 bases remaining between them. CDR3 nucleotide sequence: TGTGCCAGTACCTTCCGGGGGGCTATCTATGGCTACACCTTC. Translated, it gives CASTFRGAIYGYTF.

The chain employs TRBV28 and TRBJ2-5; possibly TRBD1 for D (6 bases). The length of the CDR3 is 15 residues. V lost 4 bases, J lost 2 bases, and 14 bases lay in between. Germline V gene sequence: CDR1 MDHEN, CDR2 SYDVKM. The chain's CDR3 is CASSSLWTAQETQYF. The CDR3 bases are TGTGCCAGCAGTTCTCTATGGACAGCACAAGAGACCCAGTACTTC.

The CDR3 nucleotides read TGTGCCAGCAAAAGCGGGAGGGGCACAGATACGCAGTATTTT. This codes for CASKSGRGTDTQYF. The chain is built from TRBV6-5 and TRBJ2-3; TRBD2 matches 10 bases. J gave up 1 base and V 7 bases, and 2 bases lay outside the gene matches. CDR1 is MNHEY and CDR2 is SVGAGI in the germline V gene. This CDR3 spans 14 amino acids.

V usage is TRBV28 and J usage is TRBJ1-2; D is uncertain. V lost 2 bases, J lost 6 bases, and 19 bases lay in between. CDR3 length: 16 residues. Germline CDR1 and CDR2: MDHEN and SYDVKM. This CDR3 reads CASSLRSGLGSNGYTF. CDR3 sequence (DNA): TGTGCCAGCAGTTTAAGGTCGGGTCTCGGTAGTAATGGCTACACCTTC.

The chain combines TRBV7-2 with TRBJ1-1; 10 nucleotides match TRBD1. The germline V gene encodes CDR1 SGHTA and CDR2 FQGNSA. After removal of 6 bases from V and 1 base from J, the junction contained 8 bases not matched to a gene. The CDR3 is made up of 16 amino acids. CDR3 in amino acids: CASSLYRDRGNTEAFF. The DNA for the CDR3 is TGTGCCAGCAGTTTATACCGGGACAGGGGGAACACTGAAGCTTTCTTT.

The DNA of the CDR3 is TGCGCCAGCAGCCCAGGACAGGGGGCGAAAAGCTCCTACAATGAGCAGTTCTTC. This translates into CASSPGQGAKSSYNEQFF. V is TRBV5-1 and J is TRBJ2-1; 11 positions match TRBD1. The CDR3 length is 18 residues. Germline assignment: CDR1 SGHRS and CDR2 YFSETQ. V shed 4 bases and J 0 bases; nucleotides not matched to a gene: 9.

The chain uses TRBV7-9 and TRBJ1-1; TRBD1 aligns across 9 bases. V was pared by 7 bases and J by 2 bases, with 5 bases of the junction left unmatched. The CDR3 covers 14 residues. Per germline, CDR1 SEHNR and CDR2 FQNEAQ (reference sequence). This CDR3 is CASKTGGHNTEAFF. The CDR3 DNA follows: TGTGCCAGCAAAACAGGGGGCCATAACACTGAAGCTTTCTTT.

Comment on this clone: At the DNA level, this CDR3 is encoded by other sequences in the same sample as well. The V call is TRBV28, the J call TRBJ1-2, with TRBD1 matching 8 bases. The CDR3 has 12 amino acids. CDR1 MDHEN and CDR2 SYDVKM come from the germline V gene. With V trimmed by 6 bases and J by 7 bases, 4 bases remained unmatched. The CDR3 is CASRTTGGGYTF. The CDR3 DNA is TGTGCCAGCAGGACCACAGGGGGTGGCTACACCTTC.

V gene TRBV15 combines with J gene TRBJ2-7; weak D call: TRBD1 (6 bases). Trimming stripped 8 bases from V and 0 bases from J, with 11 bases between. The CDR3 loop spans 13 amino acids. The germline gives CDR1 LNHNV, CDR2 YYDKDF (reference sequence). CDR3 nucleotide sequence: TGTGCCACCCAGGACAGATTCTCCTACGAGCAGTACTTC. It specifies CATQDRFSYEQYF.

The chain employs TRBV25-1 and TRBJ1-3; TRBD1 might be the D (6 bases). The CDR3 length is 14 residues. Germline V gives CDR1 MGHDK, CDR2 SYGVNS. V lost 5 bases and J 3 bases, leaving 11 bases between the germline ends. CDR3 sequence reads: CASSITGSGNTIYF. CDR3 DNA sequence: TGTGCCAGCAGTATCACAGGGAGTGGAAACACCATATATTTT.

The chain links TRBV28 to TRBJ2-5; D might be TRBD2 (6 bases). The CDR3 spans 17 residues. Trimming stripped 3 bases from V and 5 bases from J, with 22 bases between. Germline CDR1 is MDHEN and CDR2 is SYDVKM. CDR3 sequence: CASSFMSSVNLGETQYF. The CDR3 nucleotides are TGTGCCAGCAGTTTTATGTCTAGCGTAAACCTTGGGGAGACCCAGTACTTC.